The TCR beta chain described here comes from a study of blood T cell repertoires in COVID-19. Across the study: Some COVID-19 samples were acute and others convalescent; all came from the United States, Italy and Spain.

Profiled with immunoSEQ multiplex PCR; TCRdb holds only in-frame clones, not every one. The sample contains 200,000 to 250,000 clones, just over 85% of which appear only once. The J segment lost 1 base and the V segment lost 1 base, leaving 1 base of the junction unmatched. Germline lookup yields CDR1 SGHTA and CDR2 FQGTGA. This CDR3 has 16 residues. The TCR sequence derives from a woman in her 40s with acute COVID-19. The V and J genes are TRBV7-3 and TRBJ1-1; 12 bases are a match to TRBD1. Sequencing was carried out using PBMCs or T cells enriched from blood (not recorded which). In DNA form, the CDR3 reads TGTGCCAGCAGCTTAAGGGACAGGGGGCGGAACACTGAAGCTTTCTTT. Translated: CASSLRDRGRNTEAFF.